The present T cell receptor (beta chain) was sequenced within a study of T cells in localized non-small cell lung cancer. A note on this clone: Its cognate antigen is unknown.

General study points: Because sequencing included only one region (of the tumor), heterogeneity remains possible. Higher blood T cell density went with longer overall survival. T cell clonality was highest in uninvolved adjacent lung, above tumor. When the top 100 tumor clones were examined, a median around 61 of them also appeared in the adjacent lung, which was paired and uninvolved.

V was trimmed by 1 base and J by 2 bases, leaving 9 bases between them. Germline values: CDR1 SGHTA, CDR2 FQGNSA. This CDR3 comprises 15 residues. The data were produced by immunoSEQ multiplex PCR, yet TCRdb's version contains in-frame clones alone and is incomplete. The table shows tens of thousands of clones, with 93% occurring only once. The receptor was derived from a female donor over 55 with stage I lung adenocarcinoma. Material: peripheral blood, obtained before any cancer treatment. The rearrangement uses TRBV7-2 and TRBJ2-1, with D possibly being TRBD1 or TRBD2 (6 bases each). CDR3 bases: TGTGCCAGCAGCTTAGAAGGGGGGCCCTACAATGAGCAGTTCTTC. It specifies CASSLEGGPYNEQFF. Drawing the rest from reference TRBV7-2 and TRBJ2-1, the complete variable domain is GAGVSQSPSNKVTEKGKDVELRCDPISGHTALYWYRQSLGQGLEFLIYFQGNSAPDKSGLPSDRFSAERTGGSVSTLTIQRTQQEDSAVYLCASSLEGGPYNEQFFGPGTRLTVL.